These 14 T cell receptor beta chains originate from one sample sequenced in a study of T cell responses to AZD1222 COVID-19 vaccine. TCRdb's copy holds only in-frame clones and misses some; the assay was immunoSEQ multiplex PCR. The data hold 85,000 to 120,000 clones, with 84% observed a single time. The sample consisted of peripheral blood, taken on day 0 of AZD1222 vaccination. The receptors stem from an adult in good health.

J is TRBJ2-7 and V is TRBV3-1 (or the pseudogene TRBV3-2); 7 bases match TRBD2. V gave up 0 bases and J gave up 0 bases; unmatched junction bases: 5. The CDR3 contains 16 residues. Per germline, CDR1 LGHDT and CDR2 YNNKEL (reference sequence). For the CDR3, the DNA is TGTGCCAGCAGCCAAGATAGCCAGCGGGACTCCTACGAGCAGTACTTC. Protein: CASSQDSQRDSYEQYF.

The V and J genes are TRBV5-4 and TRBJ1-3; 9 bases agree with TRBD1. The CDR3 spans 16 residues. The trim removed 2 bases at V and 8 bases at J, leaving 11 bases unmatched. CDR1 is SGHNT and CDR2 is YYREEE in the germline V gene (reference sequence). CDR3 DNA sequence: TGTGCCAGCAGCTTTAAGGGACAGGGTAATTTAGACACCATATATTTT. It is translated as CASSFKGQGNLDTIYF.

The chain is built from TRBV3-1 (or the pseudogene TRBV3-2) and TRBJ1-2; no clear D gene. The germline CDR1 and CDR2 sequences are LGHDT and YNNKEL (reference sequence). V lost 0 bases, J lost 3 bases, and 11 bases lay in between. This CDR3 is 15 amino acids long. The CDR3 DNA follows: TGTGCCAGCAGCCAAGATTCGACATCAGACTATGGCTACACCTTC. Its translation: CASSQDSTSDYGYTF.

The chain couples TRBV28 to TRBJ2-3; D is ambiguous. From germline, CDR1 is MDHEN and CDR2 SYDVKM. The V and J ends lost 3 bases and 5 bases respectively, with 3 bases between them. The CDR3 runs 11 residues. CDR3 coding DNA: TGTGCCAGCAGTTTCGGAGATACGCAGTATTTT. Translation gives CASSFGDTQYF.

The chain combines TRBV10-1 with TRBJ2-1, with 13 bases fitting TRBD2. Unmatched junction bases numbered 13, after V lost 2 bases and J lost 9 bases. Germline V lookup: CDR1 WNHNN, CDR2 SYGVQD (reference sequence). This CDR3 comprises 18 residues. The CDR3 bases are TGCGCCAGCAGTGAGCCCACCATACTAGCGGGGGGGCCGAGTGAGCAGTTCTTC. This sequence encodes CASSEPTILAGGPSEQFF.

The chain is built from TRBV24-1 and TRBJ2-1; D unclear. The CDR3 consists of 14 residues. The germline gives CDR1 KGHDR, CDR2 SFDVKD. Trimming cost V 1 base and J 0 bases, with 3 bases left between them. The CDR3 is CATSDFPSYNEQFF. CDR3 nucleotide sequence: TGTGCCACCAGTGATTTTCCCTCCTACAATGAGCAGTTCTTC.

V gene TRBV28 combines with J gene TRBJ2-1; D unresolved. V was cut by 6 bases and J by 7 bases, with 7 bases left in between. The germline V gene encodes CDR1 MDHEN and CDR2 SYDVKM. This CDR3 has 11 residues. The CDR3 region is CASSPLNEQFF. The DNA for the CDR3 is TGTGCCAGCAGCCCCTTGAATGAGCAGTTCTTC.

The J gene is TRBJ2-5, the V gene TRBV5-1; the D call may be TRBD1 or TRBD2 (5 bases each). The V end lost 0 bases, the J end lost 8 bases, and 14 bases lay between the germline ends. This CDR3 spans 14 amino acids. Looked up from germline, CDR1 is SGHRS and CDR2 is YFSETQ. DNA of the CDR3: TGCGCCAGCAGCTTGGGGGACCCTAAAGGTACCCAGTACTTC. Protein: CASSLGDPKGTQYF.

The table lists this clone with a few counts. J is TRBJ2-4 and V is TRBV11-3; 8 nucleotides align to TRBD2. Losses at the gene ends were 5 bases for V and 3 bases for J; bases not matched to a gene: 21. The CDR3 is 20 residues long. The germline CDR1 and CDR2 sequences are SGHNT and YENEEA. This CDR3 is CASSDQTGTGRAGGKNIQYF. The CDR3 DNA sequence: TGTGCCAGCAGCGATCAAACAGGGACCGGGAGGGCCGGAGGCAAAAACATTCAGTACTTC.

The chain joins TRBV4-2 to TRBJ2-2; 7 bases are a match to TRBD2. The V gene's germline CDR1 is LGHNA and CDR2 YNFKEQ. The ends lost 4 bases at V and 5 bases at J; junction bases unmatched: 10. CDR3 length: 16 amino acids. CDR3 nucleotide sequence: TGTGCCAGCAGCCGCTCTAGCGGCCTAGGAACCGGGGAGCTGTTTTTT. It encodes CASSRSSGLGTGELFF.

CDR3 protein: CASSLTSSGGPGTDTQYF. The CDR3 region has the DNA TGTGCCAGCAGCTTAACGTCTAGCGGGGGGCCGGGCACAGATACGCAGTATTTT. The chain uses TRBV7-2 and TRBJ2-3; TRBD2 agrees at 11 bases. The trim removed 2 bases at V and 1 base at J, leaving 8 bases unmatched. Germline V gene data show CDR1 as SGHTA and CDR2 as FQGNSA. CDR3 length: 18 residues.

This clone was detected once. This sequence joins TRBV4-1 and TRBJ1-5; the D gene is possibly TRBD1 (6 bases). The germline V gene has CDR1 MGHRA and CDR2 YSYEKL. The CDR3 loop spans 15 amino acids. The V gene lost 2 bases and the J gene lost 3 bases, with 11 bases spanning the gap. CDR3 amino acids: CASSQLGGNNQPQHF. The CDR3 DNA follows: TGCGCCAGCAGCCAATTAGGGGGGAACAATCAGCCCCAGCATTTT.

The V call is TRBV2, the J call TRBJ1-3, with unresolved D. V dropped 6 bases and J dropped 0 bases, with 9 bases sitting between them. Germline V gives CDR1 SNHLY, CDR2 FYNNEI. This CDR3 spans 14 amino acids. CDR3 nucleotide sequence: TGTGCCAGCAGCCCGAATGTCTCTGGAAACACCATATATTTT. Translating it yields CASSPNVSGNTIYF.

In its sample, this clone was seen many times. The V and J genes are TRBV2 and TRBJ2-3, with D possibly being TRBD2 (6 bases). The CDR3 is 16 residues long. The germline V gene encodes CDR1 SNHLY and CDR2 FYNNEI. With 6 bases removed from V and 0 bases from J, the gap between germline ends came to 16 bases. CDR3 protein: CASRGVEAGSTDTQYF. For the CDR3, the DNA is TGTGCCAGCAGGGGCGTAGAAGCGGGCAGCACAGATACGCAGTATTTT.